The TCR beta chain described here comes from a study of cytomegalovirus exposure and HLA in healthy donors. Study overall: Earlier sequencing of about 179 million T cells yielded approximately 120 million unique TCR beta sequences.

Primers included in the PCR were 60 Vbeta and 13 Jbeta primers. Sequencing was performed with immunoSEQ multiplex PCR; in TCRdb, only in-frame clones are kept and a portion is missing. In total, the table holds fewer than 100,000 clones. As to this clone: Its antigen is unidentified.

With 3 bases removed from V and 5 bases from J, the gap between germline ends came to 11 bases. This CDR3 comprises 13 residues. Germline-derived CDR1 and CDR2 are SEHNR and FQNEAQ (reference sequence). Overall study findings and caveats: Confirmation was obtained in vitro that a few CMV-associated chains are specific for CMV antigens. A later look showed TCR association rates differing by HLA locus, highest for DRB1 and lowest for HLA-C. The productive fraction for most TCR beta V segments was about 87% or about 30% in an earlier analysis.

This rearrangement joins TRBV7-9 to TRBJ2-7, with D possibly matching TRBD2 (6 bases). The TCR originated in a man younger than 35 in good health and CMV-seropositive. The source material was PBMCs. Written as DNA, the CDR3 is TGTGCCAGCAGCTTGGGGGGACTGGACGAGCAGTACTTC. Amino acid sequence: CASSLGGLDEQYF.